Sequencing of this TCR beta chain was carried out in a study of T cells in localized non-small cell lung cancer. Study findings and constraints: Sequencing, confined to only one tumor region, leaves heterogeneity possible. There were a median roughly 59 of the top 100 tumor clones appearing in adjacent lung. Maximal T cell clonality occurred in uninvolved adjacent lung, with tumor ranking below it.

Measured with immunoSEQ multiplex PCR; TCRdb has only the in-frame clones, and not every one. The data contain tens of thousands of clones, 80% to 90% of them singletons. This clone was counted a few times. Its cognate antigen is unknown. The CDR3 has 15 residues. Trimming cost V 0 bases and J 8 bases, with 16 bases left between them. Looked up from germline, CDR1 is MNHEY and CDR2 is SVGAGI. The sequences come from peripheral blood, collected before any cancer treatment. This rearrangement joins TRBV6-5 to TRBJ1-1, with a weak D call TRBD1 (6 bases). The clonotype was recovered from a man aged 40-75 years with stage I lung adenocarcinoma. This CDR3 reads CASSYSSKGGREAFF. In DNA, the CDR3 is TGTGCCAGCAGTTACTCTTCGAAGGGGGGACGGGAAGCTTTCTTT.